The 13 T cell receptor beta chains below were found in one sample sequenced in a study of shared clonotypes between healthy human individuals (dated by TCRdb to 2019 to 2021). CD8 naive samples consisted of CD45RO-negative cells that were positively selected for CCR7, yielding a CD45RA+CCR7+ population without TemRA cells. Receptor amplification or capture employed the immunoSEQ multiplex PCR assay. In its TCRdb copy, this immuneACCESS table keeps in-frame sequences only and misses some clones. Where compared with another copy, unresolved V genes explain less than half of these, and the others have no known cause. The sample profile shows about 1.9 million clones; just under 95% of them were found once. Less than 2% of the sample is in the top ten clones. Sequenced material: naive CD8+ T cells from PBMCs. The sample's cell subset or site, from its label and the paper: CD45RA+CCR7+. All receptors come from a man in his late teens or twenties in good health. Some clones in this sample may be carry-over from other donors' samples.

The CDR3 nucleotides read TGTGCCAGCAGCTTGTATGGTAGCGGGAACTACAATGAGCAGTTCTTC. Its translation is CASSLYGSGNYNEQFF. This rearrangement joins TRBV5-6 to TRBJ2-1, with 8 nucleotides matching TRBD2. Germline lookup yields CDR1 SGHDT and CDR2 YYEEEE. V dropped 1 base and J dropped 3; count of bases not matched to a gene: 6. The CDR3 loop spans 16 amino acids. Combining the CDR3 with reference TRBV5-6 and TRBJ2-1 gives the whole variable domain DAGVTQSPTHLIKTRGQQVTLRCSPKSGHDTVSWYQQALGQGPQFIFQYYEEEERQRGNFPDRFSGHQFPNYSSELNVNALLLGDSALYLCASSLYGSGNYNEQFFGPGTRLTVL.

This clone was seen once. The chain is built from TRBV19 and TRBJ1-5; 8 nucleotides match TRBD1. The CDR3 runs 15 residues. After removal of 7 bases from V and 0 bases from J, the junction contained 5 bases not matched to a gene. Germline loops: CDR1 LNHDA, CDR2 SQIVND (reference sequence). The CDR3 is CASTQTGGSNQPQHF. CDR3 sequence (DNA): TGTGCCAGTACCCAAACAGGGGGTAGCAATCAGCCCCAGCATTTT. Complete variable domain (other parts from reference TRBV19 and TRBJ1-5): DGGITQSPKYLFRKEGQNVTLSCEQNLNHDAMYWYRQDPGQGLRLIYYSQIVNDFQKGDIAEGYSVSREKKESFPLTVTSAQKNPTAFYLCASTQTGGSNQPQHFGDGTRLSIL.

This clone has just one count. V is TRBV9 and J is TRBJ2-1; TRBD1 matches 9 bases. V was clipped by 0 bases and J by 1 base; unmatched bases: 2. This CDR3 region has 16 residues. Germline CDR1 is SGDLS and CDR2 is YYNGEE. The CDR3 DNA sequence: TGTGCCAGCAGCGTAGGGACAGGGGATTCCTACAATGAGCAGTTCTTC. It encodes CASSVGTGDSYNEQFF.

V and J are TRBV27 and TRBJ1-4, with D uncertain. This CDR3 has 14 amino acids. CDR1 and CDR2 (germline): MNHEY, SMNVEV (reference sequence). V was clipped by 5 bases and J by 7 bases, with 14 bases between them. The CDR3 DNA follows: TGTGCCAGCAGTCAGGAGTTAGGAGGTGAAAAACTGTTTTTT. Translation: CASSQELGGEKLFF.

The gene calls are TRBV11-2 and TRBJ2-7, with 9 bases matching TRBD2. The V gene end was trimmed by 2 bases and the J gene end by 3 bases; junction bases not matched to a gene: 2. The CDR3 extends over 14 amino acids. Per germline, CDR1 SGHAT and CDR2 FQNNGV. The DNA of the CDR3 is TGTGCCAGCAGCTTATCTAGCGGGGTCTACGAGCAGTACTTC. Translation gives CASSLSSGVYEQYF.

The chain couples TRBV6-1 to TRBJ2-1, with D possibly being TRBD2 (5 bases). CDR3 length: 15 residues. Trimming removed 8 bases from V and 0 bases from J, with 14 bases in between. The germline CDR1 and CDR2 sequences are MNHNS and SASEGT. In nucleotides, the CDR3 is TGTGCCAGCTGGAGGTTGATGAGCTCCTACAATGAGCAGTTCTTC. Translated, it gives CASWRLMSSYNEQFF.

The CDR3 DNA reads as TGTGCCTGGAGGGCCCCCGGGAACACCGGGGAGCTGTTTTTT. The encoded protein is CAWRAPGNTGELFF. J is TRBJ2-2 and V is TRBV30; D is undetermined. Germline values: CDR1 GTSNPN, CDR2 SVGIG (reference sequence). This CDR3 has 14 amino acids. The V and J ends lost 3 bases and 1 base respectively, with 9 bases between them.

J is TRBJ2-7 and V is TRBV4-3; D perhaps matches TRBD1 (5 bases). Between the trimmed V and J ends, which lost 4 bases and 0 bases, there was a span of 7 bases. The germline CDR1 and CDR2 sequences are LGHNA and YSLEER. This CDR3 has 13 residues. Written as DNA, the CDR3 is TGCGCCAGCAGCCTGGACACCTCCTACGAGCAGTACTTC. Its protein product is CASSLDTSYEQYF.

The chain carries TRBV27 and TRBJ2-3; 11 bases are a match to TRBD2. The CDR3 runs 17 residues. Germline-derived CDR1 and CDR2 are MNHEY and SMNVEV (reference sequence). With 5 bases clipped from V and 2 bases from J, the junction kept 9 bases outside the gene matches. CDR3 nucleotide sequence: TGTGCCAGCAGTATTCGCCGACTAGCGGGAATCACAGATACGCAGTATTTT. It specifies CASSIRRLAGITDTQYF.

The chain links TRBV19 to TRBJ1-2; weak D call: TRBD1 (5 bases). Trimming stripped 7 bases from V and 4 bases from J, with 16 bases between. The V gene's germline CDR1 is LNHDA and CDR2 SQIVND (reference sequence). The CDR3 runs 14 residues. The CDR3 DNA reads as TGTGCCAGTACCGAGGGACCGACTCCCTATGGCTACACCTTC. Translation: CASTEGPTPYGYTF. Full variable domain (remainder filled in from reference TRBV19 and TRBJ1-2): DGGITQSPKYLFRKEGQNVTLSCEQNLNHDAMYWYRQDPGQGLRLIYYSQIVNDFQKGDIAEGYSVSREKKESFPLTVTSAQKNPTAFYLCASTEGPTPYGYTFGSGTRLTVV.

The chain's CDR3 is CASSYQISEQYF. The CDR3 region has the DNA TGTGCCAGCAGCTATCAGATTTCCGAGCAGTACTTC. The rearrangement uses TRBV13 and TRBJ2-7; D remains ambiguous. Germline V gene data show CDR1 as PRHDT and CDR2 as FYEKMQ (reference sequence). The CDR3 consists of 12 residues. Trimming shortened V by 4 bases and J by 6 bases, and 10 bases separated the two germline ends.

This chain uses TRBV5-6 with TRBJ2-1; D not resolved. Germline-derived CDR1 and CDR2 are SGHDT and YYEEEE. V was pared by 6 bases and J by 0 bases, with 13 bases between. CDR3 length equals 15 residues. For the CDR3, the DNA is TGTGCCAGCATGGATGGGGTCCGCTCCTACAATGAGCAGTTCTTC. This codes for CASMDGVRSYNEQFF.

The chain is built from TRBV30 and TRBJ2-1, with no clear D. V lost 0 bases and J lost 5, with 8 bases in between. This CDR3 comprises 13 residues. In germline, CDR1 is GTSNPN, CDR2 SVGIG (reference sequence). The CDR3 DNA reads as TGTGCCTGGAGTGTACTGGCTAACAATGAGCAGTTCTTC. Its translation: CAWSVLANNEQFF.